This is a list of T cell receptor beta chains from one sample in a study of beta chain features in type 1 diabetes. TCRdb keeps only in-frame clones here, not all; method: immunoSEQ multiplex PCR. Of 250,000 to 350,000 clones listed, 12% to 15% are singletons. The sample taken for sequencing was central memory CD4+ T cells from blood. The receptors were sampled from a young man in good health. Each CDR3 is given with its conserved first and last residue. A D gene is named only where the DNA matches it firmly. Size is stated for part of the rows, as once, few or many counts, or as a class when the clone is expanded.

TGTGCCACCAGCAGGGAACTAGCGGGAGGGTTCCATGAGCAGTTCTTC,CATSRELAGGFHEQFF,TRBD2,few,TRBJ2-1,TRBV15
TGTGCCAGCAGTGCAGACAGCTATGGCTACACCTTC,CASSADSYGYTF,NA,NA,TRBJ1-2,TRBV6-1
TGTGCCAGCAGCTTACGGTCACTGAACAATGAGCAGTTCTTC,CASSLRSLNNEQFF,NA,many,TRBJ2-1,TRBV7-9
TGTGCCAGCAGCCCCAACCCGGGGGGCCAAGAGACCCAGTACTTC,CASSPNPGGQETQYF,TRBD2,few,TRBJ2-5,TRBV2
TGTGCCAGCAGCGTAGGTTCGGGTCGAGCGGGGGAGCTGTTTTTT,CASSVGSGRAGELFF,NA,NA,TRBJ2-2,TRBV9
TGTGCCAGCAGCCCCATAGGGGGGATCTCCTACAATGAGCAGTTCTTC,CASSPIGGISYNEQFF,NA,few,TRBJ2-1,TRBV7-6
TGTGCCAGCAGCTCACTACTAGACGGAGAGACCCAGTACTTC,CASSSLLDGETQYF,NA,many,TRBJ2-5,TRBV14
TGTGCCAGCAGTGAAGCATACTTAGCGGGAGGGCCGTTTGAGCAGTTCTTC,CASSEAYLAGGPFEQFF,TRBD2,NA,TRBJ2-1,TRBV6-1
TGCAGCGGCGCTTTAGGGCAAGAGACCCAGTACTTC,CSGALGQETQYF,NA,many,TRBJ2-5,TRBV29-1
TGTGCCAGCAGTTTATCTCAGGCGGCGAACACTGAAGCTTTCTTT,CASSLSQAANTEAFF,NA,few,TRBJ1-1,TRBV28
TGTGCCAGCAGCTTGGGGGGAGCCTCCTATGGCTACACCTTC,CASSLGGASYGYTF,NA,NA,TRBJ1-2,TRBV5-6
TGCGCCAGCAGCTTGATGGGATATAGCACAGATACGCAGTATTTT,CASSLMGYSTDTQYF,NA,few,TRBJ2-3,TRBV5-1
TGCGCCAGCAGCACAAACACCGGCTCTGGGGCCAACGTCCTGACTTTC,CASSTNTGSGANVLTF,NA,few,TRBJ2-6,TRBV5-1
TGTGCCACGCAAAGGGAGCAGGGCAATGAGCAGTTCTTC,CATQREQGNEQFF,NA,few,TRBJ2-1,TRBV11-1
TGTGCCAGCAGCTCCTATCTAGCGGCTTACACCGGGGAGCTGTTTTTT,CASSSYLAAYTGELFF,TRBD2,NA,TRBJ2-2,TRBV5-4
TGTGCCAGCAGCCGAAAGAGCGGGGGGGCCTACAATGAGCAGTTCTTC,CASSRKSGGAYNEQFF,TRBD2,NA,TRBJ2-1,TRBV5-4
TGTGCCAGCAGCCAAGGACCGAACTCTGGAAACACCATATATTTT,CASSQGPNSGNTIYF,NA,few,TRBJ1-3,TRBV7-2
TGTGCCAGCAGTCCCGGACAGGGAAGAACCTATGGCTACACCTTC,CASSPGQGRTYGYTF,TRBD1,NA,TRBJ1-2,TRBV6-1
TGTGCCAGCGGGGTAGGGGTCAATGAGCAGTTCTTC,CASGVGVNEQFF,NA,NA,TRBJ2-1,TRBV9
TGTGCCAGCAGCCTCGGGACTGCGAACACCGGGGAGCTGTTTTTT,CASSLGTANTGELFF,NA,NA,TRBJ2-2,TRBV7-2
TGCAGCGTTGATCGGGGCAGACCTGCGGGCACTGAAGCTTTCTTT,CSVDRGRPAGTEAFF,NA,few,TRBJ1-1,TRBV29-1
TGCGCCAGCAGCTTGAGGGGCGGCGGGGGGCCGAGCTCCTACAATGAGCAGTTCTTC,CASSLRGGGGPSSYNEQFF,TRBD2,NA,TRBJ2-1,TRBV5-1
TGTGCCAGCAGTTACTCGCCGGGGGCCGCGGAGACCCAGTACTTC,CASSYSPGAAETQYF,NA,few,TRBJ2-5,TRBV6-6
TGCGCCAGCAGCGGAACTAGCGCAGATACCTACAATGAGCAGTTCTTC,CASSGTSADTYNEQFF,TRBD2,few,TRBJ2-1,TRBV5-1
TGTGCCAGCAGCCTGGGAATGAGCTACGAGCAGTACTTC,CASSLGMSYEQYF,NA,many,TRBJ2-7,TRBV7-9
TGTGCCAGCAGCTCAGTGGACAGGGGTTCCGCTGAAGCTTTCTTT,CASSSVDRGSAEAFF,TRBD1,NA,TRBJ1-1,TRBV7-6
TGTGCCAGCAGTCTTCAGGGGGGGCAGCCCCAGCATTTT,CASSLQGGQPQHF,TRBD1,few,TRBJ1-5,TRBV28
TGTGCCAGCAGCCAAGGTCGCAGGGCCGGTGACTATGGCTACACCTTC,CASSQGRRAGDYGYTF,NA,few,TRBJ1-2,TRBV14
TGTGCCAGCAGCGTGGCTGGGGTCCGAGCCAAAAACATTCAGTACTTC,CASSVAGVRAKNIQYF,NA,NA,TRBJ2-4,TRBV7-9
TGTGCCAGCAGTCGCGGGACAGCCGCTTACGAGCAGTACTTC,CASSRGTAAYEQYF,NA,NA,TRBJ2-7,TRBV6-1
TGTGCCAGCAGCCCCTCTTGGGGATCAGATACGCAGTATTTT,CASSPSWGSDTQYF,NA,NA,TRBJ2-3,TRBV5-4
TGCAGTGCTACAGGGAACGGGGAGCTGTTTTTT,CSATGNGELFF,NA,few,TRBJ2-2,TRBV20-1
TGTGCCACGGGGACTAGCGGGAGTGGGGAGACCCAGTACTTC,CATGTSGSGETQYF,TRBD2,NA,TRBJ2-5,TRBV6-5
TGCGCCAGCAGCCAACAGGTGATGAACACTGAAGCTTTCTTT,CASSQQVMNTEAFF,NA,few,TRBJ1-1,TRBV4-3
TGCGCCAGCAGCTTCCAGGTTACGAACACCGGGGAGCTGTTTTTT,CASSFQVTNTGELFF,NA,many,TRBJ2-2,TRBV5-1
TGCGCCAGCAGTGCAGTACAGAACACCGGGGAGCTGTTTTTT,CASSAVQNTGELFF,NA,few,TRBJ2-2,TRBV5-1
TGTGCCAGCAGTCACAGGGGATTCAATCAGCCCCAGCATTTT,CASSHRGFNQPQHF,TRBD1,few,TRBJ1-5,TRBV2
TGTGCCAGCAGCTCCGTTGAGCGGGAGTTCAAACATGAGCAGTTCTTC,CASSSVEREFKHEQFF,TRBD2,few,TRBJ2-1,TRBV7-2
TGTGCCAGCAGCCCGGTCGGTGGAAACACCGGGGAGCTGTTTTTT,CASSPVGGNTGELFF,NA,NA,TRBJ2-2,TRBV7-2
TGTGCCAGCAGCGTAAACGGTGGGGTCGCTGAAGCTTTCTTT,CASSVNGGVAEAFF,NA,few,TRBJ1-1,TRBV9
TGTGCCTGGAATTTTGGGGAAGGCACCGGGGAGCTGTTTTTT,CAWNFGEGTGELFF,NA,NA,TRBJ2-2,TRBV30
TGTGCCAGCAGCTTAGCTGGGGGAGCCGACAAAAACATTCAGTACTTC,CASSLAGGADKNIQYF,NA,NA,TRBJ2-4,TRBV7-2
TGTGCCAGCAGTTTATCAGGGGTAGAGACCCAGTACTTC,CASSLSGVETQYF,NA,few,TRBJ2-5,TRBV9
TGTGCGTTAAACTCCTACAATGAGCAGTTCTTC,CALNSYNEQFF,NA,few,TRBJ2-1,TRBV7-9
TGCGCCAGCAGCCACGGAGCTGTCAATGAGCAGTTCTTC,CASSHGAVNEQFF,NA,many,TRBJ2-1,TRBV5-1
TGTGCCAGCAGCTTAATGAGGAACACTGAAGCTTTCTTT,CASSLMRNTEAFF,NA,NA,TRBJ1-1,TRBV11-3
TGTGCCAGCAGCTTACGGCAGGTAGAGACCCAGTACTTC,CASSLRQVETQYF,NA,NA,TRBJ2-5,TRBV7-9
TGTGCCAGCAGCTTATGGCAGGGAATGCCCGGGGAGCTGTTTTTT,CASSLWQGMPGELFF,NA,NA,TRBJ2-2,TRBV7-6
TGCGTCGGGGGACATGACACTGAAGCTTTCTTT,CVGGHDTEAFF,NA,few,TRBJ1-1,TRBV20-1
TGTGCCAGCAGCTTAGTACGGAGACAGAAGCGCTCCTACGAGCAGTACTTC,CASSLVRRQKRSYEQYF,NA,NA,TRBJ2-7,TRBV11-3
TGTGCCAGTTCTTTAGCGGGAGCGATAGATACGCAGTATTTT,CASSLAGAIDTQYF,TRBD2,few,TRBJ2-3,TRBV19
TGTGCCAGCAGTTACGGAAGGGGGACTGAAGCTTTCTTT,CASSYGRGTEAFF,NA,NA,TRBJ1-1,TRBV6-6
TGTGCCAGCAGACAACAGGGAACCTTCTCTGGGGCCAACGTCCTGACTTTC,CASRQQGTFSGANVLTF,NA,NA,TRBJ2-6,TRBV2
TGTGCCAGCAAACGGGACAGGGTTGGCACCGGGGAGCTGTTTTTT,CASKRDRVGTGELFF,TRBD1,few,TRBJ2-2,TRBV7-9
TGCGCCAGCAGCCAGGGGAGAAGTGGTTCACCCCTCCACTTT,CASSQGRSGSPLHF,NA,NA,TRBJ1-6,TRBV4-1
TGTGCCAGCAGTTTTCTAGCGGAGATCTACAATGAGCAGTTCTTC,CASSFLAEIYNEQFF,TRBD2,NA,TRBJ2-1,TRBV6-6
TGTGCCACAGGTCAGACGGGGTACTACGAGCAGTACTTC,CATGQTGYYEQYF,NA,NA,TRBJ2-7,TRBV25-1
TGTGCCAGCAGTGAATTTAGTGACTATGGCTACACCTTC,CASSEFSDYGYTF,NA,few,TRBJ1-2,TRBV25-1
TGTGCCAGCAGTGAGACAGTGGAGGTTGAAGCTTTCTTT,CASSETVEVEAFF,NA,NA,TRBJ1-1,TRBV6-6
TGTGCCAGCAGCCCCCGGACTAGCGGGGAGACCCAGTACTTC,CASSPRTSGETQYF,TRBD2,few,TRBJ2-5,TRBV23-1